This TCR beta chain was recorded in a study of a mutant IDH1 vaccine in newly diagnosed glioma. This clone has a single count. TCRdb's table, derived via immunoSEQ multiplex PCR, lists solely in-frame clones and lacks some. The sample has some 15,000 clones, around four fifths seen once; the top ten hold over 8%. Time point here: baseline, week 1 (first vaccination visit). The treatment was: pre-vaccination baseline after standard-of-care therapy. This CDR3 comprises 18 residues. V dropped 5 bases and J dropped 7; count of bases not matched to a gene: 14. The germline V gene has CDR1 SGDLS and CDR2 YYNGEE.

This sequence originates from a man between 40 and 49 years old with glioma. The source material was PBMCs, sampled from a glioma patient treated with radiotherapy, temozolomide or both. The V call is TRBV9, the J call TRBJ2-2; TRBD2 matches at 13 bases. The CDR3, as DNA: TGTGCCAGCAGGCACAGGGGGACTAGCGGGACCCTGAACGGGGAGCTGTTTTTT. It yields the protein CASRHRGTSGTLNGELFF.